Listed below are T cell receptor beta chains from one sample, sequenced in a study of shared clonotypes between healthy human individuals. Method: immunoSEQ multiplex PCR; TCRdb's copy keeps in-frame clones and lacks some. The sample shows 2 million to 2.5 million clones, 90% to 95% of them seen only once. Material: naive CD4+ T cells from PBMCs. The origin of the receptors is a man in his late teens or twenties in good health. Some clones in this sample may be carry-over from other donors' samples. CDR3s include the opening cysteine and the closing phenylalanine or tryptophan. The D gene is left open where the match is weak. The size of a clone is reported for some rows only, either as once, few or many, or as a class for expanded clones.

TRBJ1-5,NA,NA,TRBV6-5,CASSYPRRPQHF,TGTGCCAGCAGTTACCCACGGCGGCCCCAGCATTTT
TRBJ2-7,NA,NA,TRBV7-2,CASSLAAGHSYEQYF,TGTGCCAGCAGCTTAGCGGCCGGCCACTCCTACGAGCAGTACTTC
TRBJ2-7,TRBD2,once,TRBV7-2,CASSLEAGVEQYF,TGTGCCAGCAGCTTAGAAGCGGGGGTAGAGCAGTACTTC
TRBJ1-1,NA,NA,TRBV16,CASSPVAGVKGAFF,TGTGCCAGCAGCCCCGTGGCAGGGGTTAAGGGAGCTTTCTTT
TRBJ1-2,NA,NA,TRBV5-6,CASSLGTALYGYTF,TGTGCCAGCAGCTTGGGCACTGCCCTCTATGGCTACACCTTC
TRBJ1-4,NA,NA,TRBV27,CASSPKGREKLFF,TGTGCCAGCAGTCCCAAGGGGCGCGAAAAACTGTTTTTT
TRBJ1-4,NA,NA,TRBV5-3,CAWHPEEEKLFF,TGTGCCTGGCATCCCGAGGAGGAAAAACTGTTTTTT
TRBJ1-1,NA,NA,TRBV7-9,CASSLVDTEAFF,TGTGCCAGCAGCTTAGTTGACACTGAAGCTTTCTTT
TRBJ2-2,NA,once,TRBV5-4,CALGNGAHAGELFF,TGTGCCCTTGGCAACGGGGCCCACGCCGGGGAGCTGTTTTTT
TRBJ2-7,TRBD1,NA,TRBV15,CATSRFLRTGAYEQYF,TGTGCCACCAGCAGATTCCTGAGGACAGGGGCTTACGAGCAGTACTTC
TRBJ2-1,NA,NA,TRBV15,CATSSLIGGYNEQFF,TGTGCCACCAGCTCGCTGATTGGGGGGTACAATGAGCAGTTCTTC
TRBJ2-7,NA,NA,TRBV6-5,CASSRQGGETYEQYF,TGTGCCAGCAGCCGGCAGGGGGGTGAAACCTACGAGCAGTACTTC
TRBJ2-3,TRBD2,NA,TRBV2,CASILAGGTDTQYF,TGTGCCAGCATACTAGCGGGAGGTACAGATACGCAGTATTTT
TRBJ2-1,TRBD2,NA,TRBV9,CASSVGTSKNWVGSYNEQFF,TGTGCCAGCAGCGTTGGGACTAGCAAAAATTGGGTAGGATCCTACAATGAGCAGTTCTTC
TRBJ2-1,TRBD2,NA,TRBV18,CASSSTSGRDYNEQFF,TGTGCCAGCTCATCCACTAGCGGGAGGGACTACAATGAGCAGTTCTTC
TRBJ1-1,NA,few,TRBV19,CASMRGNTEAFF,TGTGCCAGCATGAGGGGGAACACTGAAGCTTTCTTT
TRBJ2-1,NA,NA,TRBV5-4,CASSSFPGRGLSNEQFF,TGTGCCAGCAGCTCCTTCCCAGGCAGGGGCCTTAGCAATGAGCAGTTCTTC
TRBJ1-1,TRBD1,NA,TRBV11-1,CASSVRQGAPFEAFF,TGTGCCAGCAGCGTGAGACAGGGGGCCCCCTTTGAAGCTTTCTTT
TRBJ2-5,NA,NA,TRBV27,CASSWRGGGETQYF,TGTGCCAGCAGTTGGCGGGGAGGAGGAGAGACCCAGTACTTC
TRBJ2-7,TRBD1,NA,TRBV10-3,CAISTRDSPSEQYF,TGTGCCATCAGCACCCGGGACAGTCCTTCAGAGCAGTACTTC
TRBJ2-3,TRBD1,NA,TRBV18,CASSPRQGTDTQYF,TGTGCCAGCTCACCAAGACAGGGAACAGATACGCAGTATTTT
TRBJ2-2,NA,NA,TRBV5-5,CASSLTGTGNTGELFF,TGTGCCAGCAGCTTGACCGGGACGGGGAACACCGGGGAGCTGTTTTTT
TRBJ1-1,TRBD1,once,TRBV25-1,CASSAADRGDTEAFF,TGTGCCAGCAGTGCCGCCGACAGGGGGGACACTGAAGCTTTCTTT
TRBJ1-2,TRBD1,NA,TRBV25-1,CASSLGQGAYGYTF,TGTGCCAGCAGTTTGGGCCAGGGGGCTTATGGCTACACCTTC
TRBJ1-1,TRBD1,NA,TRBV7-2,CASSLALTGRIVFF,TGTGCCAGCAGCTTAGCGCTGACAGGGAGAATAGTTTTCTTT
TRBJ2-7,TRBD1,NA,TRBV28,CASHSSESDRGSYEQYF,TGTGCCAGCCATTCTTCCGAATCAGACAGGGGGTCCTACGAGCAGTACTTC
TRBJ1-4,NA,NA,TRBV2,CASSPATTNEKLFF,TGTGCCAGCAGTCCAGCCACAACTAATGAAAAACTGTTTTTT
TRBJ1-1,NA,NA,TRBV6-5,CASTRGNRGEAFF,TGTGCCAGCACCCGAGGGAACCGGGGTGAAGCTTTCTTT
TRBJ1-1,NA,few,TRBV5-1,CASSPEGSEAFF,TGCGCCAGCAGCCCCGAAGGTTCTGAAGCTTTCTTT
TRBJ2-7,NA,NA,TRBV6-5,CASSYGTQDRPYEQYF,TGTGCCAGCAGTTATGGGACCCAAGACCGACCCTACGAGCAGTACTTC
TRBJ2-5,TRBD2,NA,TRBV11-2,CASSLDGRNQETQYF,TGTGCCAGCAGCTTAGACGGGAGGAACCAAGAGACCCAGTACTTC
TRBJ2-1,NA,NA,TRBV5-1,CASSFTGAYNEQFF,TGCGCCAGCAGCTTCACCGGGGCGTACAATGAGCAGTTCTTC
TRBJ2-7,NA,NA,TRBV9,CASNSGSAYEQYF,TGTGCCAGCAACTCGGGATCGGCCTACGAGCAGTACTTC
TRBJ1-4,NA,NA,TRBV7-2,CASSLGRSRTNEKLFF,TGTGCCAGCAGCTTAGGCCGGTCACGGACTAATGAAAAACTGTTTTTT
TRBJ2-4,NA,NA,TRBV2,CASRTQGSIKNIQYF,TGTGCCAGCAGGACACAAGGATCGATCAAAAACATTCAGTACTTC
TRBJ2-1,TRBD2,NA,TRBV28,CASSLPGLAGLGEQFF,TGTGCCAGCAGTTTGCCGGGACTAGCGGGATTAGGTGAGCAGTTCTTC
TRBJ2-7,TRBD2,NA,TRBV19,CASRRTSGTYEQYF,TGTGCCAGTCGTAGGACTAGCGGAACCTACGAGCAGTACTTC
TRBJ2-5,NA,NA,TRBV7-2,CASSSQAQLPQETQYF,TGTGCCAGCAGCTCCCAAGCGCAACTCCCTCAAGAGACCCAGTACTTC
TRBJ1-2,TRBD1,few,TRBV9,CASSVEATGDYGYTF,TGTGCCAGCAGCGTAGAGGCAACAGGGGACTATGGCTACACCTTC
TRBJ2-1,NA,NA,TRBV6-5,CASSYSSRANEQFF,TGTGCCAGCAGTTACTCTTCGAGGGCCAATGAGCAGTTCTTC